Following are 3 T cell receptor beta chains from one sample sequenced in a study of T cells in localized non-small cell lung cancer. The protocol was immunoSEQ multiplex PCR, while the TCRdb copy is restricted to in-frame clones and leaves out a portion. This table holds fewer than 3,000 clones, roughly 34% found once. The starting material was lung tumor tissue, obtained before any cancer treatment. The receptors come from a female donor older than 55 with stage II squamous cell lung carcinoma.

This chain uses TRBV30 with TRBJ2-5; TRBD2 matches 12 bases. The CDR3 loop spans 15 amino acids. Trimming took 3 bases from V and 0 from J; bases not matched to a gene: 2. The germline CDR1 and CDR2 sequences are GTSNPN and SVGIG (reference sequence). Here the CDR3 reads CAWSLAGGNQETQYF. DNA of the CDR3: TGTGCCTGGAGCCTAGCGGGGGGGAACCAAGAGACCCAGTACTTC.

In its sample, this clone ranks as medium-sized (0.01 to 0.1%). V and J are TRBV11-3 and TRBJ2-3; a possible D gene is TRBD2 (5 bases). V lost 3 bases to trimming and J lost 3 bases, with 13 bases between them. Germline assignment: CDR1 SGHNT and CDR2 YENEEA. The CDR3 contains 15 residues. This chain's CDR3 is CASSLVPGLTDTQYF. CDR3 sequence (DNA): TGTGCCAGCAGCTTGGTTCCGGGGTTGACAGATACGCAGTATTTT.

Judged by abundance, this clone is medium-sized (0.01 to 0.1%). This chain connects TRBV9 to TRBJ2-5; 10 positions agree with TRBD1. The CDR3 is 14 amino acids. Germline lookup yields CDR1 SGDLS and CDR2 YYNGEE. J lost 5 bases, V lost 4 bases, and 5 bases had no gene match. CDR3: CASSQGQGPETQYF. CDR3 bases: TGTGCCAGCAGCCAGGGACAGGGGCCCGAGACCCAGTACTTC.